This T cell receptor (beta chain) was obtained from a study of cytomegalovirus exposure and HLA in healthy donors. Across the study: Roughly 80 million unique TCRs from HLA-typed donors made up an early data release. Study-wide results and caveats: Investigators reported 150 to 200 TCR beta chains as tied to cytomegalovirus. Earlier results showed most TCR beta V segments being productive about 90% or about 30% of the time.

Use of 60 Vbeta and 13 Jbeta primers characterized the PCR. Clones were read by immunoSEQ multiplex PCR, and TCRdb kept only the in-frame ones, dropping some. The sample lists about 120,000 clones; around 79% were seen once. Germline loops: CDR1 ENHRY, CDR2 SYGVKD. Trimming removed 5 bases from V and 4 bases from J; junction bases left unmatched: 10. The CDR3 loop spans 15 amino acids. There were likely unrecorded immune exposures, though donors were nominally healthy when sampled. With respect to this clone: The antigen is unknown.

The rearrangement joins TRBV10-3 to TRBJ1-1, with 7 bases identical to TRBD1. The receptor comes from a woman aged 25 to 45 in good health and CMV-seropositive. Sequencing used PBMCs. The CDR3 protein is CAISNPTGFATEAFF. The CDR3 DNA reads as TGTGCCATCAGTAACCCGACAGGGTTCGCCACTGAAGCTTTCTTT.